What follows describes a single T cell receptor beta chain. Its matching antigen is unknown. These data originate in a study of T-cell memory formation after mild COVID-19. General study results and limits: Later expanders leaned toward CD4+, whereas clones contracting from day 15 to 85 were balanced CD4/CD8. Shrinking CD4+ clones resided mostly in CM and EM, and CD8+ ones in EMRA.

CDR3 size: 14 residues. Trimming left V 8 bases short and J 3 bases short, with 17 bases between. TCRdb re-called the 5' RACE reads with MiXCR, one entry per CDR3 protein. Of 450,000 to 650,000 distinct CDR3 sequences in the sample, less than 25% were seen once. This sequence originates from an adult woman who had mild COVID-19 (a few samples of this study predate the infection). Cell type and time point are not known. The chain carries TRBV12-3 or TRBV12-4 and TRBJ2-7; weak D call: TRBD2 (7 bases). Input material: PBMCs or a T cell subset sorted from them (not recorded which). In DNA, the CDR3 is TGTGCCAGCCGTGCGGGGGCCTCCTACTACGAGCAGTACTTC. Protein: CASRAGASYYEQYF.